These T cell receptor beta chains were read from a single sample in a study of T cells in Graves' hyperthyroidism and ophthalmopathy. TCRdb re-analysed the multiplex PCR reads in MiXCR, keeping a single row per CDR3 protein. This sample has about 640,000 distinct CDR3 sequences; around 21% occur once, and the top ten carry roughly 30%. Specimen: blood. The source is a man aged 25-45 years with Graves' ophthalmopathy. Both conserved end residues are part of each CDR3. The D gene is left open where the match is weak. Only some rows state a clone size, as once, few, many or a class for expanded clones.

TRBV28	TRBJ2-7	NA	NA	TGTGCCAGCAGTTTATACAAGTACGAGCAGTACTTC	CASSLYKYEQYF
TRBV7-2	TRBJ1-1	NA	TRBD1	TGTGCCAGCAGCTCCTGGGACAGGGGGTTCCCTGAAGCTTTCTTT	CASSSWDRGFPEAFF
TRBV9	TRBJ1-5	NA	NA	TGTGCCAGCAGCGTAGGGACGAACAATCAGCCCCAGCATTTT	CASSVGTNNQPQHF
TRBV11-2	TRBJ1-1	many	NA	TGTGCCAGCAGCCCAGGGTCATATTACTCTGAAGCTTTCTTT	CASSPGSYYSEAFF
TRBV28	TRBJ1-1	many	TRBD1	TGTGCCAGCAGTAGCCGGGACAGGGGTGTTACTGAAGCTTTCTTT	CASSSRDRGVTEAFF
TRBV10-3	TRBJ1-5	NA	NA	TGTGCCATCAGTGAGTCACAGGGTAATCAGCCCCAGCATTTT	CAISESQGNQPQHF
TRBV7-9	TRBJ1-1	few	TRBD1	TGTGCCAGCAGCCATGGACAGGGAGGGGGAGCTTTCTTT	CASSHGQGGGAFF
TRBV11-2	TRBJ2-7	many	NA	TGTGCCAGCAGCTTAGTCGCTGTTACCTACGAGCAGTACTTC	CASSLVAVTYEQYF
TRBV11-2	TRBJ1-5	few	NA	TGTGCCAGCAGCTTAGACCCTGGAGGGGGACAGCCCCAGCATTTT	CASSLDPGGGQPQHF
TRBV7-2	TRBJ2-3	many	TRBD2	TGTGCCAGCAGCTACCGGACTAGCGGGAGACCGACAGATACGCAGTATTTT	CASSYRTSGRPTDTQYF
TRBV30	TRBJ2-1	many	TRBD2	TGTGCCTGGAGTGTAGGGTTAGCGGGAAGGACCTACAATGAGCAGTTCTTC	CAWSVGLAGRTYNEQFF
TRBV2	TRBJ1-2	few	TRBD1	TGTGCCAGCAGCCAACAGGGGGCTACCTGTGGCTACACCTTC	CASSQQGATCGYTF
TRBV18	TRBJ1-2	many	TRBD1	TGTGCCAGCTCACCAGGGACAGGGGGTTCCTATGGCTACACCTTC	CASSPGTGGSYGYTF
TRBV9	TRBJ1-2	NA	NA	TGTGCCAGCGGGACATTATATCGCTACACCTTC	CASGTLYRYTF
TRBV28	TRBJ1-1	many	NA	TGTGCCAGCAGTCCTGAGGGCAGTTATTTGAACACTGAAGCTTTCTTT	CASSPEGSYLNTEAFF
TRBV20-1	TRBJ1-3	NA	NA	TGCAGTGCTCCCGACAGGAGCTCTGGAAACACCATATATTTT	CSAPDRSSGNTIYF
TRBV19	TRBJ1-2	NA	NA	TGTGCCAGTAGTATCGACGGGGGCGCCGGTGGCTACACCTTC	CASSIDGGAGGYTF
TRBV6-2/TRBV6-3	TRBJ2-5	NA	NA	TGTGCCAGCAGCCCCGGGACCCCCGGGACCCAGTACTTC	CASSPGTPGTQYF
TRBV20-1	TRBJ2-3	many	NA	TGCAGTGCTAACAGAATGAGCACAGATACGCAGTATTTT	CSANRMSTDTQYF
TRBV28	TRBJ2-1	NA	NA	TGTGCCAGCAATCCTCAATTTAGGAATCAGTTCTTC	CASNPQFRNQFF
TRBV28	TRBJ1-5	many	NA	TGTGCCAGCACACTCCTGGGTAGCAATCAGCCCCAGCATTTT	CASTLLGSNQPQHF
TRBV6-1	TRBJ1-6	few	NA	TGTGCCAGCAGTGAAGGAGAGATGCGCTCCCGGGGTTCACCCCTCCACTTT	CASSEGEMRSRGSPLHF
TRBV14	TRBJ1-1	few	NA	TGTGCCAGCAGCTTAATCGGGACGGAGAACACTGAAGCTTTCTTT	CASSLIGTENTEAFF
TRBV2	TRBJ1-4	few	NA	TGTGCCAGCAGTGAACAGTGGGGGGGCGGCGAAAAACTGTTTTTT	CASSEQWGGGEKLFF
TRBV28	TRBJ1-6	NA	NA	TGTGCCAGCAGTTCGGGCTCATTGTCACCCCTCCACTTT	CASSSGSLSPLHF
TRBV20-1	TRBJ2-7	few	TRBD2	TGCAGTGCTAGAGATCTCCTAGCGGGAGGCCCCTACGAGCAGTACTTC	CSARDLLAGGPYEQYF
TRBV20-1	TRBJ1-1	NA	NA	TGCAGTGCTAGATCCCCCCGGAGGGTAACTGAAGCTTTCTTT	CSARSPRRVTEAFF
TRBV15	TRBJ2-7	few	TRBD2	TGTGCCACCAGCATGACCCAGCGGGAGAAAGGCTACGAGCAGTACTTC	CATSMTQREKGYEQYF
TRBV7-9	TRBJ2-7	few	NA	TGTGCCAGCGCTTCAAAGTACGAGCAGTACTTC	CASASKYEQYF
TRBV20-1	TRBJ2-3	many	NA	TGCAGTGCTAGAGATGGGTGGGAAACGCAGTATTTT	CSARDGWETQYF
TRBV6-1	TRBJ2-3	many	NA	TGTGCCAGCAGTCGCTCGGGGGACACAGATACGCAGTATTTT	CASSRSGDTDTQYF
TRBV30	TRBJ2-7	NA	NA	TGTGCCTGGAGTGTAAGGCACAGGGAGAGGTACGAGCAGTACTTC	CAWSVRHRERYEQYF
TRBV28	TRBJ1-2	many	NA	TGTGCCAGCACCAGTAACTATGGCTACACCTTC	CASTSNYGYTF
TRBV28	TRBJ2-7	NA	NA	TGTGCCAGCAGTTTAAACCACGAGCAGCACTTC	CASSLNHEQHF
TRBV10-3	TRBJ2-2	NA	NA	TGTGCCATCAGTTACAGGGAGACCGGGGAGCTGTTTTTT	CAISYRETGELFF
TRBV5-1	TRBJ1-1	few	NA	TGCGCCAGCAGCTTTAGGCAGATGAACACTGAAGCTTTCTTT	CASSFRQMNTEAFF
TRBV2	TRBJ2-7	NA	NA	TGTGCCAGCAGTGAAGCGCTTGGTTACTACGAGCAGTACTTC	CASSEALGYYEQYF
TRBV18	TRBJ2-1	NA	NA	TGTGCCAGCTCACCGGGGGGGGGCTCGACCCATGAGCAGTTCTTC	CASSPGGGSTHEQFF
TRBV28	TRBJ2-7	few	NA	TGTGCCAGCAACCGGGACCCCGCCTCCTACGAGCAGTACTTC	CASNRDPASYEQYF
TRBV4-2	TRBJ2-7	NA	NA	TGTGCCAGCAGCCAAGATCTTGGGGTAAGCTCCTACGAGCAGTACTTC	CASSQDLGVSSYEQYF
TRBV20-1	TRBJ2-7	few	TRBD2	TGCAGTGCTAGAGATCTATCGACTAGCGGTCTCTACGAGCAGTACTTC	CSARDLSTSGLYEQYF